This T cell receptor beta chain comes out of a study of beta chain features in type 1 diabetes. Study results and limitations: At VDJ recombination sites, type 1 diabetes patients had fewer insertions and more deleted nucleotides. Sequencing used cDNA, and cells with high TCR expression could therefore be over-represented. Any PCR bias toward short templates would affect both groups alike.

Every bit of the isolated RNA underwent reverse transcription, so sequencing read expressed TCRB transcripts. Libraries were prepared by immunoSEQ multiplex PCR; TCRdb keeps only in-frame clonotypes and omits some of them. The sample yields hundreds of thousands of clones, 15% to 19% seen once. CD4+ naive, central memory, regulatory and stem cell-like memory cells were sorted via CD45RO/CCR7/CD25/CD127/CD95/CD27. Germline assignment: CDR1 PRHDT and CDR2 FYEKMQ (reference sequence). The CDR3 spans 17 residues. The trim removed 5 bases at V and 4 bases at J, leaving 12 bases unmatched. With respect to this clone: Its antigen remains unidentified.

The sequence came from a man younger than 30 in good health. Sequenced sample: naive CD4+ T cells from blood. The chain has TRBV13 and TRBJ2-1, with 9 positions matching TRBD2. In DNA, the CDR3 is TGTGCCAGCAGCGAACCCCCCATAGCGGGGGTTTACAATGAGCAGTTCTTC. Translating gives CASSEPPIAGVYNEQFF.